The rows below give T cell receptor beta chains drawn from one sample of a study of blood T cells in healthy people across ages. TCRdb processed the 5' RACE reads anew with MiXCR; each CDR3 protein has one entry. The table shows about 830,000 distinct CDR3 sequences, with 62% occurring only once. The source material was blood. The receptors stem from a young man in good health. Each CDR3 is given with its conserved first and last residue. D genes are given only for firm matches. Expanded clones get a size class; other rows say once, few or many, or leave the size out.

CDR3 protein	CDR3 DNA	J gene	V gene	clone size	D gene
CASSYGQDNEQFF	TGTGCCAGCAGTTACGGACAAGACAATGAGCAGTTCTTC	TRBJ2-1	TRBV28	-	-
CASSLAPGQETQYF	TGTGCCAGCAGCTTGGCGCCAGGTCAAGAGACCCAGTACTTC	TRBJ2-5	TRBV5-5	few	-
CSATGTSGGNEQYF	TGCAGTGCTACCGGGACTAGCGGGGGCAACGAGCAGTACTTC	TRBJ2-7	TRBV20-1	-	TRBD2
CASSVAIRLAGYNEQFF	TGTGCCAGCAGCGTAGCTATTCGACTAGCGGGATACAATGAGCAGTTCTTC	TRBJ2-1	TRBV9	-	TRBD2
CSGRAWETQYF	TGCAGTGGCAGGGCATGGGAGACCCAGTACTTC	TRBJ2-5	TRBV20-1	-	-
CAISDPASGGRYNEQFF	TGTGCCATCAGTGACCCCGCTAGCGGGGGTAGATACAATGAGCAGTTCTTC	TRBJ2-1	TRBV10-3	-	TRBD2
CASNTGGDNSPLHF	TGTGCCAGCAATACAGGGGGCGATAATTCACCCCTCCACTTT	TRBJ1-6	TRBV3-1	-	TRBD1
CASSSLWGEQYF	TGTGCCAGCAGCTCACTTTGGGGCGAGCAGTACTTC	TRBJ2-7	TRBV7-2	-	-
CASSVERGGNIQYF	TGTGCCAGCAGCGTAGAGCGGGGGGGAAACATTCAGTACTTC	TRBJ2-4	TRBV9	-	TRBD2
CASSQDWGLDTGELFF	TGCGCCAGCAGCCAAGATTGGGGTTTAGACACCGGGGAGCTGTTTTTT	TRBJ2-2	TRBV4-3	-	-
CASSLHRGTEETQYF	TGTGCCAGCAGCTTACACAGGGGGACGGAAGAGACCCAGTACTTC	TRBJ2-5	TRBV7-2	few	TRBD1
CASSHPGQGQNSGANVLTF	TGTGCCAGCAGCCACCCGGGACAGGGACAAAACTCTGGGGCCAACGTCCTGACTTTC	TRBJ2-6	TRBV3-1	-	TRBD1
CASSLLISGSAEQFF	TGTGCCAGCAGCTTATTGATTAGTGGGAGTGCTGAGCAGTTCTTC	TRBJ2-1	TRBV7-2	-	-
CASSLGFWETYEQYF	TGTGCCAGCAGCTTGGGGTTCTGGGAAACCTACGAGCAGTACTTC	TRBJ2-7	TRBV5-8	many	-
CASSADEKLFF	TGTGCCAGCAGTGCGGATGAAAAACTGTTTTTT	TRBJ1-4	TRBV12-3/TRBV12-4	-	-
CASSLGLAGGSVQGTQYF	TGTGCCAGCAGCTTGGGACTAGCGGGGGGCTCCGTGCAGGGTACGCAGTATTTT	TRBJ2-3	TRBV7-8	-	TRBD2
CASSDSRGDTDTQYF	TGTGCCAGCAGTGACTCACGTGGGGACACAGATACGCAGTATTTT	TRBJ2-3	TRBV6-4	-	-
CSVPPGAGETQYF	TGCAGCGTTCCCCCGGGGGCCGGGGAGACCCAGTACTTC	TRBJ2-5	TRBV29-1	few	-
CASSYTLRQGQEQYF	TGTGCCAGCAGCTATACTTTAAGACAGGGTCAGGAGCAGTACTTC	TRBJ2-7	TRBV12-3/TRBV12-4	few	TRBD1
CAWSRGSEQFF	TGTGCCTGGAGTCGGGGGAGTGAGCAGTTCTTC	TRBJ2-1	TRBV30	-	-
CASSLDGRQGSTEAFF	TGTGCCAGCAGCTTAGATGGTCGGCAGGGAAGTACTGAAGCTTTCTTT	TRBJ1-1	TRBV11-3	-	-
CAKAGVYTGELFF	TGTGCCAAAGCGGGGGTATACACCGGGGAGCTGTTTTTT	TRBJ2-2	TRBV6-6	-	TRBD2
CASSPSGRTQFF	TGTGCCAGCAGTCCGTCTGGACGGACGCAGTTCTTC	TRBJ2-1	TRBV14	-	-
CASSARDSAYNEQFF	TGTGCCAGCAGCGCCCGGGACAGTGCCTACAATGAGCAGTTCTTC	TRBJ2-1	TRBV9	-	TRBD1
CASSVSTSFEQYF	TGTGCCAGCAGTGTGAGCACATCTTTTGAGCAGTACTTC	TRBJ2-7	TRBV12-3/TRBV12-4	-	-
CASRPTGGVAYEQYF	TGTGCCAGCAGACCCACAGGGGGGGTGGCCTACGAGCAGTACTTC	TRBJ2-7	TRBV28	-	-
CASSLVGQGILRETQYF	TGTGCCAGCAGCTTGGTGGGACAGGGTATTCTAAGAGAGACCCAGTACTTC	TRBJ2-5	TRBV5-4	-	TRBD1
CASSPRAAASYEQYF	TGTGCCAGCAGCCCGCGGGCAGCGGCCTCCTACGAGCAGTACTTC	TRBJ2-7	TRBV7-2	-	-
CAGGGTRYEQYF	TGTGCCGGGGGGGGGACACGATACGAGCAGTACTTC	TRBJ2-7	TRBV2	-	-
CASSPSESSYEQYF	TGTGCCAGCTCACCAAGTGAGAGCTCCTACGAGCAGTACTTC	TRBJ2-7	TRBV18	-	-
CASSQDSVGLTFVYTF	TGTGCCAGCAGCCAAGATTCTGTAGGGCTGACTTTTGTCTACACCTTC	TRBJ1-2	TRBV3-1	few	-
CASSPRPSGDHNEQFF	TGTGCCAGCTCACCACGCCCTAGCGGGGATCACAATGAGCAGTTCTTC	TRBJ2-1	TRBV18	-	TRBD2
CSAKTLAGNQPQHF	TGCAGTGCTAAGACTCTCGCGGGCAATCAGCCCCAGCATTTT	TRBJ1-5	TRBV20-1	-	-
CASSQVAGIIHF	TGTGCCAGCAGCCAAGTAGCGGGGATAATCCACTTT	TRBJ1-6	TRBV3-1	-	-
CASSVVGYPEQYF	TGTGCCAGCAGCGTAGTCGGATATCCTGAGCAGTACTTC	TRBJ2-5	TRBV9	-	-
CATSRDQVKQFF	TGTGCCACCAGCAGAGATCAGGTTAAGCAGTTCTTC	TRBJ2-1	TRBV15	few	-
CASSEMGERQPQHF	TGTGCCAGCAGTGAAATGGGGGAAAGACAGCCCCAGCATTTT	TRBJ1-5	TRBV2	-	-
CASSVPGRFEKLFF	TGTGCCAGCAGTGTCCCGGGACGTTTTGAAAAACTGTTTTTT	TRBJ1-4	TRBV2	-	-
CASSSLGVAYEQYF	TGTGCCAGCAGTTCCCTTGGGGTCGCCTACGAGCAGTACTTC	TRBJ2-7	TRBV28	few	-
CASSYAGRGDTQYF	TGTGCCAGCAGTTACGCGGGCCGCGGGGATACGCAGTATTTT	TRBJ2-3	TRBV6-5	-	-
CASKMGANYEQYF	TGTGCCAGCAAGATGGGCGCGAACTACGAGCAGTACTTC	TRBJ2-7	TRBV6-2/TRBV6-3	many	-
CAISVYSEQFF	TGTGCCATCAGTGTCTACAGTGAGCAGTTCTTC	TRBJ2-1	TRBV10-3	-	-
CSARIGGGSYNEQFF	TGCAGTGCTAGGATAGGGGGGGGGAGTTACAATGAGCAGTTCTTC	TRBJ2-1	TRBV20-1	-	-
CASSEASNTGELFF	TGTGCCAGCAGTGAAGCCTCGAACACCGGGGAGCTGTTTTTT	TRBJ2-2	TRBV2	-	-
CASSSGPAGYNEQFF	TGTGCCAGCAGCTCCGGACCAGCGGGGTACAATGAGCAGTTCTTC	TRBJ2-1	TRBV6-2/TRBV6-3	-	TRBD2
CASSQEMAGEMFF	TGCGCCAGCAGCCAAGAGATGGCCGGGGAGATGTTTTTT	TRBJ2-2	TRBV4-3	-	-
CASSLLAGAITDTQYF	TGTGCCAGCAGCTTACTAGCGGGGGCTATCACAGATACGCAGTATTTT	TRBJ2-3	TRBV7-2	-	TRBD2